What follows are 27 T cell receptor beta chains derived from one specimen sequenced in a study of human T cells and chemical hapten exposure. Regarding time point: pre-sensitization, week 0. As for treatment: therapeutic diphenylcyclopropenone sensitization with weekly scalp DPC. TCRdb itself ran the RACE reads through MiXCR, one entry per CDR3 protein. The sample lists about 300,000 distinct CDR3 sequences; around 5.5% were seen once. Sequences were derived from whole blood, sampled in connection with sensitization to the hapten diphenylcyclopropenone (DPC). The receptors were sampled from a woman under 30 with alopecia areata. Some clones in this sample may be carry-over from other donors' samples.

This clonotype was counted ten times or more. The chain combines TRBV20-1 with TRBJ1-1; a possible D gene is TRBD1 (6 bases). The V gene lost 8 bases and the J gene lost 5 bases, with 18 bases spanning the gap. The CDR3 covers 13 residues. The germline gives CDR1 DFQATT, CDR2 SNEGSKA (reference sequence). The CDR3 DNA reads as TGCAGTTTACCCTGGAAGGGGGGGACTGAAGCTTTCTTT. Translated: CSLPWKGGTEAFF.

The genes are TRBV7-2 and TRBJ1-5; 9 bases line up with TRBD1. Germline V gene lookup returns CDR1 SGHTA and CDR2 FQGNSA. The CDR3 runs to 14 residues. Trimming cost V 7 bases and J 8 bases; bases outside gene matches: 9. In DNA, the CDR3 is TGTGCCAGCAAACTAGGGGGGACAGGGAAGCCCCAGCATTTT. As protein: CASKLGGTGKPQHF.

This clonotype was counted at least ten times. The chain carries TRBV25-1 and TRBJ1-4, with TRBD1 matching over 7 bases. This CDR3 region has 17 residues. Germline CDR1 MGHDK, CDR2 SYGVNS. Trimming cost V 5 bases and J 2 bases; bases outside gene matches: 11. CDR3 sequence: CASSRTGESWTNEKLFF. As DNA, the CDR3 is TGTGCCAGCAGTAGAACAGGGGAGTCGTGGACTAATGAAAAACTGTTTTTT.

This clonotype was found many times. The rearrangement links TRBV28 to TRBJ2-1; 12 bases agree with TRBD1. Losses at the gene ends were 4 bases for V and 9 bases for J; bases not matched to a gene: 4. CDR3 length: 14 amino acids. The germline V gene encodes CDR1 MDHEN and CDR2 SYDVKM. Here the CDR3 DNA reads TGTGCCAGCAGTTCCGGGACAGGGGGCGGTGAGCAGTTCTTC. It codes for CASSSGTGGGEQFF.

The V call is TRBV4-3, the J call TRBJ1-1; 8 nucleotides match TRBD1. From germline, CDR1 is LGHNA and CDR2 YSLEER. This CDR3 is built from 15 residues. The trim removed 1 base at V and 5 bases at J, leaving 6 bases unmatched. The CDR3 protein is CASSQVPTGDTEAFF. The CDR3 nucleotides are TGCGCCAGCAGCCAAGTCCCGACAGGGGATACTGAAGCTTTCTTT.

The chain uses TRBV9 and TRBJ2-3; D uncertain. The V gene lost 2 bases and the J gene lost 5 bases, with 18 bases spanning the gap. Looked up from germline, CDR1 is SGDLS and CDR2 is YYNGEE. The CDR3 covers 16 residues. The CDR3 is CASSVSTRIRGDTQYF. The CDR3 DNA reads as TGTGCCAGCAGCGTCTCCACACGGATACGAGGAGATACGCAGTATTTT. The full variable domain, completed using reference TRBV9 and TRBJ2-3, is DSGVTQTPKHLITATGQRVTLRCSPRSGDLSVYWYQQSLDQGLQFLIQYYNGEERAKGNILERFSAQQFPDLHSELNLSSLELGDSALYFCASSVSTRIRGDTQYFGPGTRLTVL.

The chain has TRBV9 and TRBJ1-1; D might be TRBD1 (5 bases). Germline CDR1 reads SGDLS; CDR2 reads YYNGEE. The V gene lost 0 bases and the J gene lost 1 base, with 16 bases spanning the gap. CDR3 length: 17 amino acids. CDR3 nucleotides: TGTGCCAGCAGCGTAGGCCCCGGGGCCCTCCAGAACACTGAAGCTTTCTTT. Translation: CASSVGPGALQNTEAFF.

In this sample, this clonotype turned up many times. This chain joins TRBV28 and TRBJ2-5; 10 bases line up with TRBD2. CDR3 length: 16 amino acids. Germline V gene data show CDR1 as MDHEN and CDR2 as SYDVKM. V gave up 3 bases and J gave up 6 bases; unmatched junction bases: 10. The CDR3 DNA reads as TGTGCCAGCAGTTTCCTAAGCGGGGGGGCCGTAAAGACCCAGTACTTC. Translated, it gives CASSFLSGGAVKTQYF.

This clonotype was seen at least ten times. The DNA of the CDR3 is TGTGCCAGCAGCCCACCGGGACTAGTGGAGGTTGGGGCCAAAGATACGCAGTATTTT. Amino acids: CASSPPGLVEVGAKDTQYF. The chain recombines TRBV7-6 with TRBJ2-3, with 8 bases matching TRBD2. The CDR3 extends over 19 amino acids. Germline CDR1 is SGHVS and CDR2 is FNYEAQ. Trimming removed 5 bases from V and 5 bases from J; junction bases left unmatched: 21.

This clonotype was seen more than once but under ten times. CDR3 sequence (DNA): TGTGCCAGCAGCTGGAGGGACAGTCGAGAAGAGACCCAGTACTTC. Translated, it gives CASSWRDSREETQYF. This rearrangement joins TRBV7-9 to TRBJ2-5, with D tentatively TRBD1 (7 bases). The V end was cut by 4 bases, the J end by 3 bases, with 15 bases between. Germline V gives CDR1 SEHNR, CDR2 FQNEAQ (reference sequence). The CDR3 runs to 15 residues.

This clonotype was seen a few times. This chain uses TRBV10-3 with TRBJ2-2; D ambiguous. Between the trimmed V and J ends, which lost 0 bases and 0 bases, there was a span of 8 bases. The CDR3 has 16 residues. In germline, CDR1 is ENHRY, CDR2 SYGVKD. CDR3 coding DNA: TGTGCCATCAGTGAGTCTGGTGGAACGAACACCGGGGAGCTGTTTTTT. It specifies CAISESGGTNTGELFF.

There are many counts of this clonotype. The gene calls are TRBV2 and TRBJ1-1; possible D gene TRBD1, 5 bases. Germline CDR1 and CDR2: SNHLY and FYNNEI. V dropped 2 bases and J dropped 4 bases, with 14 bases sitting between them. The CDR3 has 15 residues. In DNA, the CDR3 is TGTGCCAGCAGTGAACAGCAGGGCCTGGGCACTGAAGCTTTCTTT. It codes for CASSEQQGLGTEAFF.

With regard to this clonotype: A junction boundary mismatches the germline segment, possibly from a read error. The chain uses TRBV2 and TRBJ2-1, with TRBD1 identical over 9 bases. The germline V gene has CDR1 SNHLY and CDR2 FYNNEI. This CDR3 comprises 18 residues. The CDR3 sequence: CASSEGASGTGFRNEQFF. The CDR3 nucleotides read TGTGCCAGCAGCGAAGGGGCCTCCGGGACAGGGTTTCGGAATGAGCAGTTCTTC.

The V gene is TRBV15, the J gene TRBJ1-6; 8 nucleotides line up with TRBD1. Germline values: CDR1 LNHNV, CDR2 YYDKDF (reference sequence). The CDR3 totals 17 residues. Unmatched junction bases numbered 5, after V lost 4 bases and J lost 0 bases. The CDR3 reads CATSNRTGSSYNSPLHF. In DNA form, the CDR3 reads TGTGCCACCAGCAACCGGACAGGGAGCTCCTATAATTCACCCCTCCACTTT.

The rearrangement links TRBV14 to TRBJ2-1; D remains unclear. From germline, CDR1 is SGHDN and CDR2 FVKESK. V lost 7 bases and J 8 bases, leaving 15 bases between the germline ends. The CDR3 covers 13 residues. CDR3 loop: CASTAVVSHEQFF. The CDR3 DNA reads TGTGCCAGCACCGCTGTTGTTTCCCATGAGCAGTTCTTC.

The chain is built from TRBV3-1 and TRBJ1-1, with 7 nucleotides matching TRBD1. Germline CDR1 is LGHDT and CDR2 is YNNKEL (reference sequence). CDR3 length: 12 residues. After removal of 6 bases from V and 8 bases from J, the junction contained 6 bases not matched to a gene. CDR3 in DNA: TGTGCCAGCAGGTTTGGGGACAGCGAAGCTTTCTTT. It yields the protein CASRFGDSEAFF. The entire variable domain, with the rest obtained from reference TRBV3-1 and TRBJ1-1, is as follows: DTAVSQTPKYLVTQMGNDKSIKCEQNLGHDTMYWYKQDSKKFLKIMFSYNNKELIINETVPNRFSPKSPDKAHLNLHINSLELGDSAVYFCASRFGDSEAFFGQGTRLTVV.

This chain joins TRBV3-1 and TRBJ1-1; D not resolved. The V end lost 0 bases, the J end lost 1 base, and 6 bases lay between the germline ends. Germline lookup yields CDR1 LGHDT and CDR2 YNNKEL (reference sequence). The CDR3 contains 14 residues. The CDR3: CASSQDNPNTEAFF. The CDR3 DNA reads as TGTGCCAGCAGCCAAGATAATCCGAACACTGAAGCTTTCTTT. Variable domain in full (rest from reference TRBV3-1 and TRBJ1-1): DTAVSQTPKYLVTQMGNDKSIKCEQNLGHDTMYWYKQDSKKFLKIMFSYNNKELIINETVPNRFSPKSPDKAHLNLHINSLELGDSAVYFCASSQDNPNTEAFFGQGTRLTVV.

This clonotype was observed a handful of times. The CDR3 nucleotides are TGTGCCAGCAGCGTTTCGGGGGCGGTTGAAAAACTGTTTTTT. Residues: CASSVSGAVEKLFF. The gene calls are TRBV12-3 or TRBV12-4 and TRBJ1-4, with D tentatively TRBD1 (6 bases). Between the trimmed V and J ends, which lost 6 bases and 7 bases, there was a span of 15 bases. The CDR3 spans 14 residues.

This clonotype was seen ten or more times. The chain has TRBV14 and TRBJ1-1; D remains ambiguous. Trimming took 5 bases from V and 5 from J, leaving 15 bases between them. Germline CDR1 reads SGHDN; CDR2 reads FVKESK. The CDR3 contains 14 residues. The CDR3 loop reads CASSRWEGFTEAFF. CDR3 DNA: TGTGCCAGCAGCAGGTGGGAAGGGTTTACTGAAGCTTTCTTT.

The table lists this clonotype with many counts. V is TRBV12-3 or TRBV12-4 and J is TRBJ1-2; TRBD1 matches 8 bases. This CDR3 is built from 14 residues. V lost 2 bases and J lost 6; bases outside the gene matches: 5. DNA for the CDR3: TGTGCCAGCAGTTTACGGACAGGGATAGATGGCTACACCTTC. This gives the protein CASSLRTGIDGYTF.

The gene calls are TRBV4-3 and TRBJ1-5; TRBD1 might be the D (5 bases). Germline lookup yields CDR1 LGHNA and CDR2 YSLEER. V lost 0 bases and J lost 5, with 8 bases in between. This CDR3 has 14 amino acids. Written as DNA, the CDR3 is TGCGCCAGCAGCCAAGATATAGGGGATCAGCCCCAGCATTTT. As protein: CASSQDIGDQPQHF.

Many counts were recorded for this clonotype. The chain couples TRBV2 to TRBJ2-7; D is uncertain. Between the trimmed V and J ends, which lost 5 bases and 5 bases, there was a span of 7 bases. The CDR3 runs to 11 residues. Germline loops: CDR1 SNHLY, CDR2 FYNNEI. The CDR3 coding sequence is TGTGCCAGCAGTAGGAGTCACGAGCAGTACTTC. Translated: CASSRSHEQYF.

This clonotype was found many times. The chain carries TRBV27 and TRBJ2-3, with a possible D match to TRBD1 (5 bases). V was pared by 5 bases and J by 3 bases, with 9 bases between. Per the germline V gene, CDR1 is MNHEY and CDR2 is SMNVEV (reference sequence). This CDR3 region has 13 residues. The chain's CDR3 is CASSTQGTDTQYF. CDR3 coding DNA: TGTGCCAGCAGTACCCAGGGTACAGATACGCAGTATTTT.

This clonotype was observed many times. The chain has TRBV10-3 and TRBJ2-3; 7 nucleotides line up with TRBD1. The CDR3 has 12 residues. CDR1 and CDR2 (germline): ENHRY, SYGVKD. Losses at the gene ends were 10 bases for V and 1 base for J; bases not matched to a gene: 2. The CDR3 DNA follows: TGTGCCACAGGACAGGGCACAGATACGCAGTATTTT. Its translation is CATGQGTDTQYF.

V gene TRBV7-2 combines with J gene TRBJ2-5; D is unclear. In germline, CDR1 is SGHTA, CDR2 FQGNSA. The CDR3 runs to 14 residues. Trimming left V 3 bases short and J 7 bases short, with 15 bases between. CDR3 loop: CASSFPASRSTQYF. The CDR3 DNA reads TGTGCCAGCAGCTTCCCAGCGTCCCGTTCGACCCAGTACTTC. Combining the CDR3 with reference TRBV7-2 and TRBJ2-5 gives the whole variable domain GAGVSQSPSNKVTEKGKDVELRCDPISGHTALYWYRQSLGQGLEFLIYFQGNSAPDKSGLPSDRFSAERTGGSVSTLTIQRTQQEDSAVYLCASSFPASRSTQYFGPGTRLLVL.

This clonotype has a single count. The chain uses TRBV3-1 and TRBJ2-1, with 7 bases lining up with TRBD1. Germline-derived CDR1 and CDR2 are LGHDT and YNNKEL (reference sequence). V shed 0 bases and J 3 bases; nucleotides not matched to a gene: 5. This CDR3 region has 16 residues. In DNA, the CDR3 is TGTGCCAGCAGCCAAGATCTGGGACAGCTCTACAATGAGCAGTTCTTC. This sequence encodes CASSQDLGQLYNEQFF.

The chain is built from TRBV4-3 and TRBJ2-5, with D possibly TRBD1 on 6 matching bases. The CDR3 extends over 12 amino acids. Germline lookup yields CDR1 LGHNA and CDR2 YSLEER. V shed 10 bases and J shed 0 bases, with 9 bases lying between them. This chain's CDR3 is CATGQNQETQYF. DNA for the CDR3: TGCGCCACAGGACAGAACCAAGAGACCCAGTACTTC.